The following is a T cell receptor (beta chain) sequence with its context. Antigen specificity is unknown. V lost 5 bases, J lost 5 bases, and 8 bases stayed unmatched. The CDR3 totals 14 residues. Germline CDR1 and CDR2: SGHVS and FNYEAQ. These data originate in a study of graft-versus-host responses after intestinal transplantation. Study-wide context: Multivisceral, liver-intestinal, or isolated intestinal transplants were received by the recipients. Recipients uniformly received anti-thymocyte globulin induction, followed by tacrolimus and steroids for approximately 3 years.

Overall study findings and caveats: Some GvH clones appeared in ileal mucosa or blood before recipient bone marrow.

Method: immunoSEQ multiplex PCR; TCRdb's copy keeps in-frame clones and lacks some. The table records around 69,000 clones, around 91% of them present only once. This sequence joins TRBV7-6 and TRBJ1-2; the match to TRBD1 covers 7 bases. The specimen was unstimulated CD8+ T cells sorted from spleen or lymph node cells, collected before transplant. The sequence derives from a human donor who was the organ donor for an intestinal transplant. The chain's CDR3 is CASSPGDSVYGYTF. Here the CDR3 DNA reads TGTGCCAGCAGCCCTGGGGACAGCGTATATGGCTACACCTTC.